Detailed here is one T cell receptor (beta chain). The record originates from a study of CD8 T cells in Susac syndrome. V was pared by 5 bases and J by 0 bases, with 20 bases between. The CDR3 has 17 amino acids. Germline V lookup: CDR1 SEHNR, CDR2 FQNEAQ (reference sequence). The study sequenced TCR beta in blood CD8+ and CD4+ T cells. Random hexamers served to reverse transcribe about 0.5 to 1 ug RNA. Each CDR3 protein gets one entry after TCRdb re-called the immunoSEQ multiplex PCR reads with MiXCR. The sample has fewer than 350,000 distinct CDR3 sequences, roughly 85% seen once. This chain joins TRBV7-9 and TRBJ2-7, with D uncertain. The receptor was derived from a human donor with multiple sclerosis. Sequencing was done on a sample of CD8+ T cells from PBMCs. The CDR3, as DNA: TGTGCCAGCAGCCCTCCTCTCGGCGGCCTAAGCTCCTACGAGCAGTACTTC. It is translated as CASSPPLGGLSSYEQYF.